Listed below are T cell receptor beta chains from one sample, sequenced in a study of blood T cells in healthy people across ages. TCRdb used MiXCR to reprocess the 5' RACE reads, holding one entry per CDR3 protein. This table has approximately 800,000 distinct CDR3 sequences, 35% to 50% appearing once. Sequencing was done on a sample of blood. Receptors originate from a man older than 75 in good health. CDR3s include the opening cysteine and the closing phenylalanine or tryptophan. A D gene is named only where the DNA matches it firmly. Clone size is stated in some rows and not others, as once, few, many or a class when expanded.

V gene	D gene	clone size	J gene	CDR3 DNA	CDR3 protein
TRBV27	-	-	TRBJ2-3	TGTGCCAGTGCAACTGGGGGGATCACAGATACGCAGTATTTT	CASATGGITDTQYF
TRBV20-1	-	few	TRBJ2-1	TGCAGTGTAGTGCGGGACGCTTACAATGAGCAGTTCTTC	CSVVRDAYNEQFF
TRBV28	-	few	TRBJ2-5	TGTGCCAGCAGAGGTCGACTAGGGCCTAGTGAGCAGTACTTC	CASRGRLGPSEQYF
TRBV7-2	-	-	TRBJ2-5	TGTGCCAGCAGCACAAGACGCGGCTCCTTATCCTGGGAGACCCAGTACTTC	CASSTRRGSLSWETQYF
TRBV5-8	TRBD1	-	TRBJ1-5	TGTGCCAGCAGCCCTGGGACAGCCTATAGCAATCAGCCCCAGCATTTT	CASSPGTAYSNQPQHF
TRBV4-1	-	-	TRBJ2-6	TGCGCCAGCACAGACCCATCCAGTTCTGGGGCCAACGTCCTGACTTTC	CASTDPSSSGANVLTF
TRBV2	TRBD2	once	TRBJ2-1	TGTGCCAGCAGTGACAGCTTTGGGGTAGCGGGGGGGCTCAACTACAATGAGCAGTTCTTC	CASSDSFGVAGGLNYNEQFF
TRBV5-4	-	-	TRBJ2-5	TGTGCCAGCAGCTTTGGAGGGGGCCAAGAGACCCAGTACTTC	CASSFGGGQETQYF
TRBV5-1	-	-	TRBJ2-7	TGCGCCAGCAGCATTTCGGACAGTACCTACGAGCAGTACTTC	CASSISDSTYEQYF
TRBV7-2	-	-	TRBJ1-5	TGTGCCAGCAGCTTAGGGGGCAGCGACAATCAGCCCCAGCATTTT	CASSLGGSDNQPQHF
TRBV6-5	-	few	TRBJ2-1	TGTGCCACTGTGGCGGCCGGAGGCAATGAGCAGTTCTTC	CATVAAGGNEQFF
TRBV6-4	TRBD1	-	TRBJ2-3	TGTGCCAGCAGTGAACAGGGGAGTACAGATACGCAGTATTTT	CASSEQGSTDTQYF
TRBV6-5	-	-	TRBJ2-3	TGTGCCAGCAGTCATGGGACGGGCCTAAAGGATACGCAGTATTTT	CASSHGTGLKDTQYF
TRBV12-3/TRBV12-4	TRBD1	few	TRBJ2-5	TGTGCCAGCAGTTTGTCGGGACAGGTAGAGACCCAGTACTTC	CASSLSGQVETQYF
TRBV28	-	-	TRBJ2-3	TGTGCCAGCAGTTACCCCCGCCCTAGTGGCACAGATGCGCAGTATTTT	CASSYPRPSGTDAQYF
TRBV20-1	-	-	TRBJ2-4	TGCAGTGCAGAAAGGAACTATCTCAAAAACATTCAGTACTTC	CSAERNYLKNIQYF
TRBV21-1	-	-	TRBJ2-5	TGTGCCAGCAGCCCCTTGGGACCGACCCAGTACTTC	CASSPLGPTQYF
TRBV20-1	TRBD2	-	TRBJ2-1	TGCAGTGCTAGAGGGCTAGCGGGAGGAGGGGATGAGCAGTTCTTC	CSARGLAGGGDEQFF
TRBV7-2	-	many	TRBJ2-1	TGTGCCAGCAGCAGAACTATCGATTTTTTTAATGAGCAGTTCTTC	CASSRTIDFFNEQFF
TRBV10-3	TRBD2	-	TRBJ2-1	TGTGCCATCAGTGAGGGACTAGCGGACCACAATGAGCAGTTCTTC	CAISEGLADHNEQFF
TRBV7-3	-	-	TRBJ2-7	TGTGCCAGCAGTTCGGACTTGGACAATGAGCAGTACTTC	CASSSDLDNEQYF
TRBV30	-	once	TRBJ2-1	TGCTCCATACAAGGGCAGGGATTACGCGAGCAGTTCTTC	CSIQGQGLREQFF
TRBV29-1	-	-	TRBJ2-1	TGCAGCGCTCAACTCGGATCGGAGACCCAGTTCTTC	CSAQLGSETQFF
TRBV4-1	-	-	TRBJ1-2	TGCGCCAGCAGCCAGGGGCCGATTGCTAACTATGGCTACACCTTC	CASSQGPIANYGYTF
TRBV5-1	-	-	TRBJ2-5	TGCGCCAGCAGCTTGGGCTCCCAAAGAGAGACCCAGTACTTC	CASSLGSQRETQYF
TRBV9	-	-	TRBJ2-1	TGTGCCAGCAGCGTAGACCCAGGGGGGGGGAGTGAGCAGTTCTTC	CASSVDPGGGSEQFF
TRBV7-2	TRBD1	many	TRBJ2-5	TGTGCCAGCAGCTTAGACAGGGGGAGCGAGACCCAGTACTTC	CASSLDRGSETQYF
TRBV7-8	-	few	TRBJ2-7	TGTGCCAGCAGCCAGTTAGGGCAGTACGAGCAGTACTTC	CASSQLGQYEQYF
TRBV12-3/TRBV12-4	-	once	TRBJ2-2	TGTGCCAGCAGCTCCGTCGGGGGTAGCACCGGGGAGCTGTTTTTT	CASSSVGGSTGELFF
TRBV7-2	TRBD2	-	TRBJ2-3	TGTGACAGCAGCCTAGGACTAGCGGGAGGGCAGGTTACGCAGTATTTT	CDSSLGLAGGQVTQYF
TRBV7-9	TRBD1	many	TRBJ1-2	TGTGCCAGCAGCTTAGGGGGACAGGGGCTCTATGGCTACACCTTC	CASSLGGQGLYGYTF
TRBV10-3	-	few	TRBJ1-5	TGTGCCATCAGCCCCGGGGGGGACCATCAGCCCCAGCATTTT	CAISPGGDHQPQHF
TRBV7-2	-	few	TRBJ2-5	TGTGCCAGCAGCTTACCTAGTCAAGAGACCCAGTACTTC	CASSLPSQETQYF
TRBV7-9	TRBD1	-	TRBJ2-7	TGTGCCAGCAGCTATACAGGGGGGAGCCTCTACGAGCAGTACTTC	CASSYTGGSLYEQYF
TRBV28	TRBD2	-	TRBJ2-1	TGTGCCCTGGCGGCGGGGGGGGAATACAATGAGCAGTTCTTC	CALAAGGEYNEQFF
TRBV5-1	TRBD2	few	TRBJ2-7	TGCGCCAGCAGCCCGGTGGCTAGCGGGTACGAGCAGTACTTC	CASSPVASGYEQYF
TRBV2	-	-	TRBJ2-3	TGTGCCAGCAGTCTTGAAGGGATCATTTCCACAGATACGCAGTATTTT	CASSLEGIISTDTQYF
TRBV7-2	TRBD1	-	TRBJ2-3	TGTGCCAGCAGCTCTGCTGCGACAGGGGGATACGATACGCAGTATTTT	CASSSAATGGYDTQYF
TRBV28	TRBD1	few	TRBJ2-4	TGTGCCAGTACGGGACAGGGAATCAACATTCAGTACTTC	CASTGQGINIQYF
TRBV11-2	TRBD2	many	TRBJ2-1	TGTGCCAGCAGCTTAGGGACTAGCGGGTACTCCTACAATGAGCAGTTCTTC	CASSLGTSGYSYNEQFF
TRBV28	-	-	TRBJ2-1	TGTGCCAGCAGCCAGAGCCTAGAGTTAAGTGAGCAGTTCTTC	CASSQSLELSEQFF
TRBV7-9	-	once	TRBJ2-3	TGTGCCAGCAGCCCCCTAGCTAGAGCAGATACGCAGTATTTT	CASSPLARADTQYF
TRBV7-6	-	-	TRBJ2-7	TGTGCCAGCAGCCCTGTCGACGGGGGGCGGTACGAGCAGTACTTC	CASSPVDGGRYEQYF
TRBV20-1	TRBD1	few	TRBJ2-1	TGCAGTGCTAGTCCAGGACAGGGGTCCTACAATGAGCAGTTCTTC	CSASPGQGSYNEQFF
TRBV7-2	-	few	TRBJ1-6	TGTGCCAGCAGCCCGGACAGTTATAATTCACCCCTCCACTTT	CASSPDSYNSPLHF
TRBV29-1	-	many	TRBJ1-2	TGCAGCGTGTGGGAGTCTGGGGGAGATACCCGTTTAAACTACTATGGCTACACCTTC	CSVWESGGDTRLNYYGYTF
TRBV12-3/TRBV12-4	TRBD2	few	TRBJ2-6	TGTGCCAGCAGTTTAAATAGCGGGCTAGGTGGGGCCAACGTCCTGACTTTC	CASSLNSGLGGANVLTF
TRBV12-3/TRBV12-4	-	-	TRBJ1-5	TGTGCCAGCAGTACAGGGACGAGCAATCAGCCCCAGCATTTT	CASSTGTSNQPQHF
TRBV27	-	-	TRBJ2-3	TGTGCCAGCACCTTCTCCGGGCCCACAGATACGCAGTATTTT	CASTFSGPTDTQYF
TRBV3-1	-	-	TRBJ1-4	TGTGCCAGCAGCCTAGGAGGATCTAATGAAAAACTGTTTTTT	CASSLGGSNEKLFF
TRBV12-3/TRBV12-4	-	-	TRBJ2-5	TGTGCCAGCAGTTTTAGTCCGGAAGGGACCCAGTACTTC	CASSFSPEGTQYF
TRBV5-1	-	few	TRBJ2-1	TGCGCCAGCAGCAGGACCAGTAAGCCCGATGAGCAGTTCTTC	CASSRTSKPDEQFF
TRBV7-2	TRBD1	few	TRBJ2-5	TGTGCCAGCAGCTCCCCCTTTGGGACAGGGGACGAGACCCAGTACTTC	CASSSPFGTGDETQYF